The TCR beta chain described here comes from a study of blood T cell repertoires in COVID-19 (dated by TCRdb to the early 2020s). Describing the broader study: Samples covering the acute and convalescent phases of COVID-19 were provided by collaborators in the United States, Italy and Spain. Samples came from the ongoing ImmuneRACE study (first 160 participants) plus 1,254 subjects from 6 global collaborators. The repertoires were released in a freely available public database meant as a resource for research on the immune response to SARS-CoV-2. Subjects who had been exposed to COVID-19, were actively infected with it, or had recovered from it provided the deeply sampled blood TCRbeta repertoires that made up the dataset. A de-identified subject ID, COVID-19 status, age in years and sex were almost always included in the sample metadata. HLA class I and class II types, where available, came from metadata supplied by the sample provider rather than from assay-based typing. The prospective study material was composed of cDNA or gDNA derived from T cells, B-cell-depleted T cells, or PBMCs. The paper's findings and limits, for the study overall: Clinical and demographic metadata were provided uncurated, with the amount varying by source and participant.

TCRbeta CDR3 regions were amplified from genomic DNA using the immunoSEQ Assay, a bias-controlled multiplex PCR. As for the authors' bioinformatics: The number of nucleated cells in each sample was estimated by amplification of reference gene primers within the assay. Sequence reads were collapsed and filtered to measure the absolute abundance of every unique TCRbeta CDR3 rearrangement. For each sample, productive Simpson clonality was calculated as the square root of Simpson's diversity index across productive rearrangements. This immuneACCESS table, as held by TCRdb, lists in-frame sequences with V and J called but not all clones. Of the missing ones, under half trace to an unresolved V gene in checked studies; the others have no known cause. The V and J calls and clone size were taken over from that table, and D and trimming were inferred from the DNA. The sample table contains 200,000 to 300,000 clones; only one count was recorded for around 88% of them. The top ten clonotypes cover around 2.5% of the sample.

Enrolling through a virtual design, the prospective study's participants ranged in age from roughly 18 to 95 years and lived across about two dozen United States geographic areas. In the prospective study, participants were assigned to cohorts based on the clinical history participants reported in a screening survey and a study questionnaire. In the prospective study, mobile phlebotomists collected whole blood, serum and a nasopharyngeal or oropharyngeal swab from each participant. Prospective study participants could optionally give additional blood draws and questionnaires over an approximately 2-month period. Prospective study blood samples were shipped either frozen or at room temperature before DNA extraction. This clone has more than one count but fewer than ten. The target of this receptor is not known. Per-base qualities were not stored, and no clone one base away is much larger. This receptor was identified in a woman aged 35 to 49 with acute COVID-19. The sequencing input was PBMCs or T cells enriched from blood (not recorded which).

The CDR3 has the sequence CASSEGTFDGGNQPQHF. The nucleotide sequence is given as TGTGCCAGCAGTGAAGGGACATTCGACGGTGGCAATCAGCCCCAGCATTTT. Recombination connected TRBV6-1 to TRBJ1-5, with TRBD1 perhaps the D gene, on 5 matching bases. As encoded in the germline V gene, CDR1 is MNHNS while CDR2 is SASEGT. The CDR3 covers 17 residues, taking in both the cysteine and the phenylalanine. The DNA shown is the 51-base CDR3, in frame from base 1. V was cut back by 1 base and J by 2 bases, leaving a gap of 15 bases between them.